Listed here are 31 T cell receptor beta chains from one sample, sequenced in a study of T cells after somatic rescue of genetic block. Data came from immunoSEQ multiplex PCR; TCRdb stores just in-frame clones and leaves some out. The table includes 88,000 or so clones, approximately 90% detected once. The specimen was peripheral blood mononuclear cells (PBMCs). The receptors derive from a young woman.

The gene calls are TRBV5-4 and TRBJ2-2, with 9 bases identical to TRBD2. The CDR3 totals 14 residues. The germline gives CDR1 SGHNT, CDR2 YYREEE (reference sequence). Trimming at V came to 7 bases and at J to 3 bases, leaving 4 bases not matched to a gene. The DNA for the CDR3 is TGTGCCAGCCGTGCGGGAGGGCACACCGGGGAGCTGTTTTTT. Encoded protein: CASRAGGHTGELFF.

This chain connects TRBV2 to TRBJ2-1; D call uncertain. CDR3 size: 12 residues. Germline V gene lookup returns CDR1 SNHLY and CDR2 FYNNEI. Trimming removed 6 bases from V and 4 bases from J, with 7 bases in between. The CDR3 protein is CASRTLYNEQFF. In nucleotides, the CDR3 is TGTGCCAGCAGGACACTGTACAATGAGCAGTTCTTC.

This clone came up a few times. The chain recombines TRBV28 with TRBJ1-1; D unclear. Trimming cost V 5 bases and J 0 bases, with 16 bases left between them. Germline CDR1 and CDR2: MDHEN and SYDVKM. The CDR3 has 16 residues. CDR3 in amino acids: CASSVDPRHVNTEAFF. The DNA of the CDR3 is TGTGCCAGCAGTGTCGACCCCAGACATGTGAACACTGAAGCTTTCTTT.

The chain is built from TRBV14 and TRBJ2-7, with D hard to call. With 0 bases removed from V and 2 bases from J, the gap between germline ends came to 11 bases. Germline V gives CDR1 SGHDN, CDR2 FVKESK. This CDR3 is 15 amino acids long. CDR3 in amino acids: CASSQDSSTTYEQYF. The CDR3 DNA sequence: TGTGCCAGCAGCCAAGATAGTAGTACCACCTACGAGCAGTACTTC.

The chain recombines TRBV4-1 with TRBJ1-5; TRBD1 is a possible D gene (5 bases). This CDR3 region has 15 residues. Per germline, CDR1 MGHRA and CDR2 YSYEKL. V dropped 3 bases and J dropped 2 bases, with 11 bases sitting between them. CDR3 loop: CASSQMGQGNQPQHF. The CDR3 DNA is TGCGCCAGCAGCCAGATGGGGCAGGGCAATCAGCCCCAGCATTTT.

The chain uses TRBV9 and TRBJ2-1; 7 nucleotides line up with TRBD2. Germline CDR1 is SGDLS and CDR2 is YYNGEE. Trimming removed 5 bases from V and 4 bases from J; junction bases left unmatched: 3. The CDR3 has 13 residues. CDR3 sequence reads: CASRGGGYNEQFF. DNA of the CDR3: TGTGCCAGCAGAGGCGGGGGATACAATGAGCAGTTCTTC.

CDR3 nucleotide sequence: TGCGCCAGCAGCTTGGTTGGGGACTACCAGTACAATGAGCAGTTCTTC. It is translated as CASSLVGDYQYNEQFF. V and J are TRBV5-1 and TRBJ2-1, with 7 positions matching TRBD2. The CDR3 extends over 16 amino acids. In germline, CDR1 is SGHRS, CDR2 YFSETQ. V shed 0 bases, J shed 4 bases, and the junction held 7 bases outside the gene matches.

The gene calls are TRBV7-9 and TRBJ2-4; 7 bases line up with TRBD2. Trimming removed 0 bases from V and 1 base from J; junction bases left unmatched: 3. The V gene's germline CDR1 is SEHNR and CDR2 FQNEAQ (reference sequence). This CDR3 is 16 amino acids long. CDR3 protein: CASSLAWEGAKNIQYF. The CDR3 DNA sequence: TGTGCCAGCAGCTTAGCTTGGGAGGGGGCCAAAAACATTCAGTACTTC.

CDR3 in DNA: TGCGCCAGCAGCCAAGAAGGAAAAAATGAGCAGTTCTTC. Translating gives CASSQEGKNEQFF. The rearrangement links TRBV4-1 to TRBJ2-1, with unresolved D. The germline V gene has CDR1 MGHRA and CDR2 YSYEKL. The CDR3 runs to 13 residues. V was cut by 0 bases and J by 7 bases, with 7 bases left in between.

This clone was detected a few times. The same CDR3 is also encoded by other DNA sequences in this sample. The genes are TRBV6-1 and TRBJ2-3; 9 bases are a match to TRBD2. With 0 bases clipped from V and 3 bases from J, the junction kept 1 base outside the gene matches. CDR1 is MNHNS and CDR2 is SASEGT in the germline V gene. This CDR3 contains 15 residues. DNA of the CDR3: TGTGCCAGCAGTGAAGCTAGCGGGAGTACAGATACGCAGTATTTT. As protein: CASSEASGSTDTQYF.

This rearrangement joins TRBV5-5 to TRBJ2-1, with D uncertain. The length of the CDR3 is 16 residues. The germline V gene encodes CDR1 SGHKS and CDR2 YYEKEE (reference sequence). V lost 0 bases to trimming and J lost 0 bases, with 10 bases between them. The CDR3 bases are TGTGCCAGCAGCTTGGGGCCCTCTCTCTCCTACAATGAGCAGTTCTTC. It translates to CASSLGPSLSYNEQFF.

J is TRBJ2-3 and V is TRBV27; either TRBD1 or TRBD2 may supply D (5 bases each). This CDR3 is 15 amino acids long. Trimming stripped 2 bases from V and 8 bases from J, with 17 bases between. Germline V gene data show CDR1 as MNHEY and CDR2 as SMNVEV (reference sequence). The CDR3 protein is CASSLGDAGSRTQYF. The DNA for the CDR3 is TGTGCCAGCAGTTTAGGGGACGCGGGTAGTCGTACGCAGTATTTT.

This chain uses TRBV29-1 with TRBJ1-3, with D uncertain. Germline V gene data show CDR1 as SQVTM and CDR2 as ANQGSEA. Trimming shortened V by 6 bases and J by 0 bases, and 9 bases separated the two germline ends. This CDR3 comprises 13 residues. The CDR3 DNA is TGCAGCGTGAAGGGTTCCTCTGGAAACACCATATATTTT. Protein sequence: CSVKGSSGNTIYF.

V and J are TRBV2 and TRBJ2-1; 8 bases map to TRBD2. The CDR3 is made up of 15 amino acids. Germline assignment: CDR1 SNHLY and CDR2 FYNNEI. The J segment lost 2 bases and the V segment lost 10 bases, leaving 10 bases of the junction unmatched. DNA of the CDR3: TGTGCCACCCACCGGCCTAGCGGGCCCTACAATGAGCAGTTCTTC. Translated, it gives CATHRPSGPYNEQFF.

Here the CDR3 reads CASSPHGVGTEAFF. The CDR3 region has the DNA TGTGCCAGCAGCCCCCACGGGGTAGGCACTGAAGCTTTCTTT. The J gene is TRBJ1-1, the V gene TRBV7-9; D is uncertain. V was shortened by 5 bases and J by 4 bases, with 14 bases between the two germline ends. Germline CDR1 and CDR2: SEHNR and FQNEAQ (reference sequence). The CDR3 loop spans 14 amino acids.

The rearrangement links TRBV7-9 to TRBJ1-5, with a possible D match to TRBD1 (6 bases). Germline CDR1 and CDR2: SEHNR and FQNEAQ (reference sequence). V lost 0 bases, J lost 6 bases, and 12 bases lay in between. The CDR3 contains 15 residues. The CDR3 region is CASSLATGGGQPQHF. CDR3 sequence (DNA): TGTGCCAGCAGCTTAGCGACTGGGGGCGGTCAGCCCCAGCATTTT. Full variable domain (outside the CDR3, taken from reference TRBV7-9 and TRBJ1-5): DTGVSQNPRHKITKRGQNVTFRCDPISEHNRLYWYRQTLGQGPEFLTYFQNEAQLEKSRLLSDRFSAERPKGSFSTLEIQRTEQGDSAMYLCASSLATGGGQPQHFGDGTRLSIL.

This clone was picked up one time. The V gene is TRBV11-2, the J gene TRBJ1-2; 9 positions match TRBD1. The CDR3 is 17 amino acids. V was pared by 5 bases and J by 0 bases, with 10 bases of the junction left unmatched. The germline V gene has CDR1 SGHAT and CDR2 FQNNGV. In DNA, the CDR3 is TGTGCCAGCAGCAGCCCGGGACAGGGCCTATCTAACTATGGCTACACCTTC. Translation: CASSSPGQGLSNYGYTF.

V usage is TRBV6-1 and J usage is TRBJ2-3; no reliable D call. V was cut by 6 bases and J by 1 base, with 8 bases left in between. The CDR3 is made up of 13 amino acids. Germline lookup yields CDR1 MNHNS and CDR2 SASEGT. The CDR3 DNA is TGTGCCAGCAGCGCCCCTGGCACAGATACGCAGTATTTT. As protein: CASSAPGTDTQYF.

This chain uses TRBV18 with TRBJ1-1, with D hard to call. The CDR3 runs to 14 residues. V dropped 0 bases and J dropped 0 bases, with 5 bases sitting between them. Germline V CDR1 and CDR2: KGHSH, LQKENI. CDR3 protein: CASSPPSVNTEAFF. DNA for the CDR3: TGTGCCAGCTCACCACCGTCAGTGAACACTGAAGCTTTCTTT.

This clone has only one observation. The chain employs TRBV5-1 and TRBJ2-2; D is unresolved. CDR3 length: 12 amino acids. The V gene lost 7 bases and the J gene lost 6 bases, with 10 bases spanning the gap. CDR1 and CDR2 from the germline V gene are SGHRS and YFSETQ. The CDR3 DNA is TGCGCCAGCTCGGAAAACCCCGGGGAGCTGTTTTTT. Translated: CASSENPGELFF.

The genes are TRBV27 and TRBJ2-7; D gene unclear. The length of the CDR3 is 14 residues. V shed 5 bases and J shed 0 bases, with 11 bases lying between them. The germline CDR1 and CDR2 sequences are MNHEY and SMNVEV (reference sequence). This CDR3 reads CASSPFYLSYEQYF. CDR3 bases: TGTGCCAGCAGTCCATTCTACCTCTCCTACGAGCAGTACTTC.

The sample holds a few counts of this clone. The V call is TRBV2, the J call TRBJ1-1; no definite D call. Trimming took 8 bases from V and 4 from J, leaving 14 bases between them. The CDR3 length is 13 residues. In germline, CDR1 is SNHLY, CDR2 FYNNEI. The DNA for the CDR3 is TGTGCCAGCCACAAGGAGTGGAGCACTGAAGCTTTCTTT. Translation: CASHKEWSTEAFF.

The table lists this clone with a count of one. The chain is built from TRBV5-4 and TRBJ2-1, with 9 bases that match TRBD2. Germline values: CDR1 SGHNT, CDR2 YYREEE (reference sequence). V lost 0 bases to trimming and J lost 10 bases; unmatched junction nucleotides: 14. CDR3 size: 17 residues. This chain's CDR3 is CASSLGGGASGAAEQFF. The CDR3 region has the DNA TGTGCCAGCAGCTTGGGGGGTGGGGCTAGCGGGGCCGCGGAGCAGTTCTTC.

The chain combines TRBV18 with TRBJ2-1; D is possibly TRBD1 or TRBD2 (5 bases each). With 3 bases removed from V and 11 bases from J, the gap between germline ends came to 11 bases. This CDR3 comprises 12 residues. Germline V lookup: CDR1 KGHSH, CDR2 LQKENI. This CDR3 is CASSPVGEKQFF. In nucleotides, the CDR3 is TGTGCCAGCTCACCCGTGGGGGAGAAGCAGTTCTTC.

V gene TRBV7-3 combines with J gene TRBJ2-1, with 12 bases identical to TRBD2. The germline V gene encodes CDR1 SGHTA and CDR2 FQGTGA. The CDR3 covers 20 residues. Trimming cost V 0 bases and J 0 bases; bases outside gene matches: 9. Here the CDR3 DNA reads TGTGCCAGCAGCTTAACACTAGCGGGAGGTCTACCGCCCTCCTACAATGAGCAGTTCTTC. This translates into CASSLTLAGGLPPSYNEQFF.

This sequence joins TRBV4-2 and TRBJ2-3; perhaps TRBD2 as D (7 bases). With 0 bases removed from V and 1 base from J, the gap between germline ends came to 14 bases. The CDR3 consists of 17 residues. The germline gives CDR1 LGHNA, CDR2 YNFKEQ. Here the CDR3 DNA reads TGTGCCAGCAGCCAAGATTTGGGGGGGCAGGGCACAGATACGCAGTATTTT. Protein product: CASSQDLGGQGTDTQYF.

The chain uses TRBV5-4 and TRBJ2-7; TRBD2 matches 14 bases. Germline V gene data show CDR1 as SGHNT and CDR2 as YYREEE (reference sequence). This CDR3 has 16 amino acids. V lost 4 bases and J lost 5; bases outside the gene matches: 8. CDR3 nucleotides: TGTGCCAGCAGCCCCGCGGGACTAGCGGGAGTCGACGAGCAGTACTTC. Translating it yields CASSPAGLAGVDEQYF.

The J gene is TRBJ2-7, the V gene TRBV27; the D is unclear. V gave up 6 bases and J gave up 0 bases, with 12 bases separating them. The CDR3 length is 14 residues. Germline lookup yields CDR1 MNHEY and CDR2 SMNVEV (reference sequence). This CDR3 is CASRKKGPSYEQYF. The CDR3 DNA sequence: TGTGCCAGCAGGAAGAAGGGCCCCTCCTACGAGCAGTACTTC.

This chain joins TRBV5-1 and TRBJ2-5; 12 bases fit TRBD2. This CDR3 is 17 amino acids long. Germline-derived CDR1 and CDR2 are SGHRS and YFSETQ. Trimming at V came to 0 bases and at J to 5 bases, leaving 8 bases not matched to a gene. The CDR3 reads CASSLDLAGGPWETQYF. The DNA of the CDR3 is TGCGCCAGCAGCTTGGACCTAGCGGGAGGGCCTTGGGAGACCCAGTACTTC.

The DNA of the CDR3 is TGTGCCAGTACCATGGACAGGGGTGTAACTGAAGCTTTCTTT. Its protein is CASTMDRGVTEAFF. This chain joins TRBV19 and TRBJ1-1; TRBD1 matches 9 bases. The CDR3 contains 14 residues. Trimming cost V 7 bases and J 5 bases; bases outside gene matches: 8. Per germline, CDR1 LNHDA and CDR2 SQIVND (reference sequence). The complete variable domain, with remaining parts taken from reference TRBV19 and TRBJ1-1, reads DGGITQSPKYLFRKEGQNVTLSCEQNLNHDAMYWYRQDPGQGLRLIYYSQIVNDFQKGDIAEGYSVSREKKESFPLTVTSAQKNPTAFYLCASTMDRGVTEAFFGQGTRLTVV.

The CDR3 protein is CATSSPAGVTDTQYF. CDR3 nucleotides: TGTGCCACCAGCAGTCCGGCGGGGGTCACAGATACGCAGTATTTT. The chain employs TRBV15 and TRBJ2-3; 7 nucleotides align to TRBD2. Germline V gene data show CDR1 as LNHNV and CDR2 as YYDKDF (reference sequence). Unmatched junction bases numbered 5, after V lost 3 bases and J lost 2 bases. The length of the CDR3 is 15 residues.